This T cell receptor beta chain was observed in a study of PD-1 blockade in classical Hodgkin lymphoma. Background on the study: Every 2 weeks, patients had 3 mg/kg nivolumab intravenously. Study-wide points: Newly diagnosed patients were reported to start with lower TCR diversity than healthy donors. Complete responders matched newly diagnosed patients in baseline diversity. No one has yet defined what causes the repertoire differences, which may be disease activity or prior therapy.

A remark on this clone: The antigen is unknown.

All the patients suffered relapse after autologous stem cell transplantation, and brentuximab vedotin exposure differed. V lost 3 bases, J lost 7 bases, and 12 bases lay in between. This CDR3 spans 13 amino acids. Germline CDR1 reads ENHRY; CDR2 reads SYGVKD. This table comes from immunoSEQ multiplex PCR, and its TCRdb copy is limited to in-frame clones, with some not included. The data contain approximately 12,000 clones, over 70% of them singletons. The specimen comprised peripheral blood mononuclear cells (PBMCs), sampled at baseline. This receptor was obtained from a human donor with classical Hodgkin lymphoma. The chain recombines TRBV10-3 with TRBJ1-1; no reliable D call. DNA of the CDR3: TGTGCCATCAGTGAACTCTCCCGGTATGAAGCTTTCTTT. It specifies CAISELSRYEAFF.